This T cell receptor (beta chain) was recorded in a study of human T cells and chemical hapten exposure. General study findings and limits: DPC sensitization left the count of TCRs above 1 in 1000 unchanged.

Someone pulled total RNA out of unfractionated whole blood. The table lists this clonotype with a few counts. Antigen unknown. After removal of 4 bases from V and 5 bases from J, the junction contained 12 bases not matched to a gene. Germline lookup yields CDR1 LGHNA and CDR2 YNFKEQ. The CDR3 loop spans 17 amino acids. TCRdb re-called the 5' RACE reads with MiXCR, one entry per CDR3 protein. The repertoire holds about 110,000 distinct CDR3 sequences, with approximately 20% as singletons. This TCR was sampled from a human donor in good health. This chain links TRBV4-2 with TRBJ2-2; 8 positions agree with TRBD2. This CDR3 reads CASSLRNAGGRTGELFF. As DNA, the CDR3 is TGTGCCAGCAGCCTACGGAACGCGGGAGGACGGACCGGGGAGCTGTTTTTT.